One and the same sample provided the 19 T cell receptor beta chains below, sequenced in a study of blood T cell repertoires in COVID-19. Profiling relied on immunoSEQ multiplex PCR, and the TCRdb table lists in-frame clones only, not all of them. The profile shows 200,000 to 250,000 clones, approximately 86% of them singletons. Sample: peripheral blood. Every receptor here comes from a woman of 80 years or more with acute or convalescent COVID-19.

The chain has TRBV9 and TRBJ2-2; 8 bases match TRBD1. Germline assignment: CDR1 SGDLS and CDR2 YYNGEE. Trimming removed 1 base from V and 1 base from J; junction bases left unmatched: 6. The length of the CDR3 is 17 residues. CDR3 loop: CASSVHPGQGNTGELFF. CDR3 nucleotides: TGTGCCAGCAGCGTACATCCCGGACAGGGGAACACCGGGGAGCTGTTTTTT.

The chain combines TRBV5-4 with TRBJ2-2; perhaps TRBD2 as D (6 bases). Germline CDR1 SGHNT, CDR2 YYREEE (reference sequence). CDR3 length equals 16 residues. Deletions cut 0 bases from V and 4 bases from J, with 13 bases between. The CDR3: CASSLDTGEVTGELFF. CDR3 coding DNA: TGTGCCAGCAGCTTGGATACGGGAGAAGTCACCGGGGAGCTGTTTTTT.

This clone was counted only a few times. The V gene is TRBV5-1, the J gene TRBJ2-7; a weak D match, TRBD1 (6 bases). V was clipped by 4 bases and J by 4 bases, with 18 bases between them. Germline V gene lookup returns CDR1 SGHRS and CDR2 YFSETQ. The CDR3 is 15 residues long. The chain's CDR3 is CASSAGQSGKYEQYF. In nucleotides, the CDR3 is TGCGCCAGCAGCGCCGGACAGTCAGGGAAATACGAGCAGTACTTC.

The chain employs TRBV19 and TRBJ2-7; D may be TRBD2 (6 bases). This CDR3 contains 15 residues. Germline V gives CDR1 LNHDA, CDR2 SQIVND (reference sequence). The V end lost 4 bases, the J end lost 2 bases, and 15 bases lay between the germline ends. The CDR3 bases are TGTGCCAGTAGTAGGACTACCCGTAGGCCCTACGAGCAGTACTTC. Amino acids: CASSRTTRRPYEQYF.

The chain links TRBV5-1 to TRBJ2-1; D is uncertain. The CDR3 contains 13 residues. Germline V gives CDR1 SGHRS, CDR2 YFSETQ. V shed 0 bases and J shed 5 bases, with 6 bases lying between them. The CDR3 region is CASSLGENNEQFF. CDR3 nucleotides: TGCGCCAGCAGCTTGGGAGAGAACAATGAGCAGTTCTTC.

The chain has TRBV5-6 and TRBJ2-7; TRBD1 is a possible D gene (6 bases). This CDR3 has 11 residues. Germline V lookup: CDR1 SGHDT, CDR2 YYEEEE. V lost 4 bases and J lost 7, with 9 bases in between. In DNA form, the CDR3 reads TGTGCCAGCAGCCGAGGGACAGAGCAGTACTTC. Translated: CASSRGTEQYF.

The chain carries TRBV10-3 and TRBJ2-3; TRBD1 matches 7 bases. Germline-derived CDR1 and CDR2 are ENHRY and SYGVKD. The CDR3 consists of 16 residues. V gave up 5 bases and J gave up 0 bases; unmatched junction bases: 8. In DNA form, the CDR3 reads TGTGCCATCAGTCTCTTGACAGGGACAAGCACAGATACGCAGTATTTT. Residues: CAISLLTGTSTDTQYF.

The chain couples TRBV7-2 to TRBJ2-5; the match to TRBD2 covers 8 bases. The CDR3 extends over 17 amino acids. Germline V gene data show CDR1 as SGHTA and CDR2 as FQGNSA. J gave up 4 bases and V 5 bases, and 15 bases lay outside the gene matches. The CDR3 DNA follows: TGTGCCAGCAGCGATCAGAGGGGCGGACTAGCTTCAGAGACCCAGTACTTC. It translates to CASSDQRGGLASETQYF.

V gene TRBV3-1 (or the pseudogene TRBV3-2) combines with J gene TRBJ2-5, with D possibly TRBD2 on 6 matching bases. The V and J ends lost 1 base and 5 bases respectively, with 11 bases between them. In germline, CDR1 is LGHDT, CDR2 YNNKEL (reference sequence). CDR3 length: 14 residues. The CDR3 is CASSQVTRGETQYF. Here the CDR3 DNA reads TGTGCCAGCAGCCAAGTGACTAGAGGGGAGACCCAGTACTTC.

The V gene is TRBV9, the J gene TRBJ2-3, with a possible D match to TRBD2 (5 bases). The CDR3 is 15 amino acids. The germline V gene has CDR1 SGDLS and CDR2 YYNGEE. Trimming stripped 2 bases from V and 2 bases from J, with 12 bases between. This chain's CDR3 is CASSVELGITDTQYF. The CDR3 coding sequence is TGTGCCAGCAGCGTGGAACTAGGAATCACAGATACGCAGTATTTT.

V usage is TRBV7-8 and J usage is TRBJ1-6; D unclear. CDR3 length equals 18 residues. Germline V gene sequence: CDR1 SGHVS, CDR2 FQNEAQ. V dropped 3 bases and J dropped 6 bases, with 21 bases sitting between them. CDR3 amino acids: CASSFGVSLPQSNSPLHF. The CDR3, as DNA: TGTGCCAGCAGCTTCGGGGTTTCTCTCCCACAGTCTAATTCACCCCTCCACTTT. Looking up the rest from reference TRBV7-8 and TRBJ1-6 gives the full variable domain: GAGVSQSPRYKVAKRGQDVALRCDPISGHVSLFWYQQALGQGPEFLTYFQNEAQLDKSGLPSDRFFAERPEGSVSTLKIQRTQQEDSAVYLCASSFGVSLPQSNSPLHFGNGTRLTVT.

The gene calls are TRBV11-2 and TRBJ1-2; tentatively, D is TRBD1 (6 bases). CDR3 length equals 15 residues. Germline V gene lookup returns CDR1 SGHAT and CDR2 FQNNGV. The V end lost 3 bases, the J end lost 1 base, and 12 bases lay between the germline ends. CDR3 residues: CASSLQDSNNYGYTF. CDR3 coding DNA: TGTGCCAGCAGCTTGCAGGACAGTAATAACTATGGCTACACCTTC.

The chain's CDR3 is CASSLRGSGELFF. CDR3 sequence (DNA): TGTGCCAGCAGTTTAAGGGGGTCCGGGGAGCTGTTTTTT. The rearrangement uses TRBV27 and TRBJ2-2; D possibly corresponds to TRBD1 (6 bases). V lost 2 bases to trimming and J lost 6 bases, with 7 bases between them. The germline V gene has CDR1 MNHEY and CDR2 SMNVEV (reference sequence). CDR3 length: 13 residues.

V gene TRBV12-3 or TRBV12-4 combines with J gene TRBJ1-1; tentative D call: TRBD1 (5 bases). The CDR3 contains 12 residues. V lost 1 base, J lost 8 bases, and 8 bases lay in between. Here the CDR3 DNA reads TGTGCCAGCAGTTTAGGGTCAGGGGAAGCTTTCTTT. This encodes CASSLGSGEAFF.

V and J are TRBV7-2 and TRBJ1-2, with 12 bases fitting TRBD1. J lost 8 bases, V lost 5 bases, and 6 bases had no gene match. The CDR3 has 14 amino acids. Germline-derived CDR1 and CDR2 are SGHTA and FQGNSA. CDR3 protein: CASSHGTGGEGYTF. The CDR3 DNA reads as TGTGCCAGCAGCCACGGGACAGGGGGCGAAGGCTACACCTTC.

The CDR3 DNA sequence: TGTGCCAGCACCCCGGGACAGACCTACGAGCAGTACTTC. Translation: CASTPGQTYEQYF. The chain combines TRBV2 with TRBJ2-7; TRBD1 matches 7 bases. Trimming took 7 bases from V and 2 from J; bases not matched to a gene: 5. The CDR3 loop spans 13 amino acids. Per germline, CDR1 SNHLY and CDR2 FYNNEI.

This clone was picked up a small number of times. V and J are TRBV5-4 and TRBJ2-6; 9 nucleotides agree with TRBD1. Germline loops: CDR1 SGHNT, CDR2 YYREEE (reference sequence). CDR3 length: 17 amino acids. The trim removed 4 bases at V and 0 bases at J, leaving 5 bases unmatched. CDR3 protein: CASSQQGAYSGANVLTF. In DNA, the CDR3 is TGTGCCAGCAGCCAACAGGGGGCCTACTCTGGGGCCAACGTCCTGACTTTC.

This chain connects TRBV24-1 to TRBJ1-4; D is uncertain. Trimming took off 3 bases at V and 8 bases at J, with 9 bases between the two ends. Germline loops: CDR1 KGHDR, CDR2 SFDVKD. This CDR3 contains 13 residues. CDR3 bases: TGTGCCACCAGTGATGCGGCTAGGGAAAAACTGTTTTTT. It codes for CATSDAAREKLFF.

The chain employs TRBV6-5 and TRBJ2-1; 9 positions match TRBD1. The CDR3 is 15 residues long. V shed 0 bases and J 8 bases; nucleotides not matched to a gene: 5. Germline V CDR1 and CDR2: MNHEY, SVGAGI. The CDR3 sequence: CASSYSYDRGDEQFF. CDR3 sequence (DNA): TGTGCCAGCAGTTACTCCTACGACAGGGGGGATGAGCAGTTCTTC.